The next 23 T cell receptor beta chains were all read from a single sample in a study of cytomegalovirus exposure and HLA in healthy donors. PCR used 60 Vbeta primers and 13 Jbeta primers. Profiled with immunoSEQ multiplex PCR; TCRdb holds only in-frame clones, not every one. The data contain about 170,000 clones, 82% of them singletons. The sequenced sample was PBMCs. The source of these receptors is a male donor in good health and CMV-seronegative.

This chain connects TRBV5-4 to TRBJ1-3; no clear D. There are 16 residues in the CDR3. Germline V gene sequence: CDR1 SGHNT, CDR2 YYREEE (reference sequence). V lost 4 bases, J lost 0 bases, and 14 bases lay in between. As DNA, the CDR3 is TGTGCCAGCAGCCCTGCGGCGGGGAGCTCTGGAAACACCATATATTTT. It specifies CASSPAAGSSGNTIYF.

This clone was seen once. The chain links TRBV9 to TRBJ2-5; perhaps TRBD1 as D (6 bases). Trimming left V 1 base short and J 0 bases short, with 19 bases between. The length of the CDR3 is 18 residues. The V gene's germline CDR1 is SGDLS and CDR2 YYNGEE. CDR3 loop: CASSVSHGQGYYQETQYF. The CDR3, as DNA: TGTGCCAGCAGCGTATCTCATGGGCAGGGGTACTACCAAGAGACCCAGTACTTC.

This clone came up a few times. The chain uses TRBV15 and TRBJ2-7; D is possibly TRBD1 (5 bases). CDR1 and CDR2 (germline): LNHNV, YYDKDF (reference sequence). The CDR3 sequence is 13 residues long. V was trimmed by 5 bases and J by 1 base, leaving 9 bases between them. As DNA, the CDR3 is TGTGCCACCAGCTATAGACAGTCCTACGAGCAGTACTTC. Protein product: CATSYRQSYEQYF.

The chain has TRBV6-1 and TRBJ1-2, with no clear D. This CDR3 is built from 14 residues. In germline, CDR1 is MNHNS, CDR2 SASEGT. V lost 6 bases and J lost 8, with 19 bases in between. The CDR3 DNA reads TGTGCCAGCAGACACCCTGTCGGGTGGATCGGCTACACCTTC. Translated: CASRHPVGWIGYTF.

J is TRBJ1-1 and V is TRBV4-2; a possible D gene is TRBD1 (5 bases). The germline gives CDR1 LGHNA, CDR2 YNFKEQ. V was clipped by 4 bases and J by 5 bases, with 14 bases between them. The CDR3 is 14 residues long. CDR3 DNA: TGTGCCAGCAGCCCGGAGTCAGGGTGGACTGAAGCTTTCTTT. Translated, it gives CASSPESGWTEAFF.

The J gene is TRBJ2-5, the V gene TRBV28, with TRBD2 as a possible D gene (5 bases). Trimming pared 4 bases from V and 2 bases from J, leaving 23 bases between. The germline V gene encodes CDR1 MDHEN and CDR2 SYDVKM. This CDR3 has 18 amino acids. The chain's CDR3 is CASSSPRPPQRRQETQYF. The DNA of the CDR3 is TGTGCCAGCAGTTCACCCCGCCCCCCCCAGCGGAGACAAGAGACCCAGTACTTC.

With regard to this clone: At one end the junction does not follow the germline gene, possibly because of a read error. The V call is TRBV20-1, the J call TRBJ1-2; possibly TRBD1 for D (5 bases). CDR1 DFQATT and CDR2 SNEGSKA come from the germline V gene (reference sequence). CDR3 size: 9 residues. The CDR3: CSAEQGVFF. The CDR3 region has the DNA TGCAGTGCTGAACAAGGGGTATTCTTC.

The genes are TRBV19 and TRBJ2-1; D uncertain. The germline gives CDR1 LNHDA, CDR2 SQIVND (reference sequence). The CDR3 is 13 residues long. V dropped 1 base and J dropped 6 bases, with 7 bases sitting between them. CDR3 loop: CASSIGAINEQFF. The CDR3 DNA reads as TGTGCCAGTAGTATAGGGGCGATCAATGAGCAGTTCTTC.

The chain is built from TRBV19 and TRBJ1-5; the D gene is possibly TRBD1 (5 bases). Germline V gives CDR1 LNHDA, CDR2 SQIVND (reference sequence). The CDR3 sequence is 16 residues long. Between the trimmed V and J ends, which lost 5 bases and 2 bases, there was a span of 16 bases. CDR3 protein: CASSSPAGSGNQPQHF. The CDR3 DNA reads as TGTGCCAGTAGTTCCCCCGCAGGGTCAGGCAATCAGCCCCAGCATTTT. The full variable domain, with the rest looked up from reference TRBV19 and TRBJ1-5, is DGGITQSPKYLFRKEGQNVTLSCEQNLNHDAMYWYRQDPGQGLRLIYYSQIVNDFQKGDIAEGYSVSREKKESFPLTVTSAQKNPTAFYLCASSSPAGSGNQPQHFGDGTRLSIL.

The chain recombines TRBV7-9 with TRBJ1-5; unclear D gene. Germline assignment: CDR1 SEHNR and CDR2 FQNEAQ (reference sequence). The CDR3 runs 14 residues. V lost 6 bases, J lost 1 base, and 10 bases lay in between. CDR3 nucleotide sequence: TGTGCCAGCAGTCCGGGGTCGAGCAATCAGCCCCAGCATTTT. This translates into CASSPGSSNQPQHF.

The chain has TRBV4-2 and TRBJ2-6, with D perhaps TRBD1 (6 bases). From germline, CDR1 is LGHNA and CDR2 YNFKEQ. This CDR3 has 17 residues. V shed 3 bases and J shed 0 bases, with 12 bases lying between them. The CDR3 protein is CASSHLGATSGANVLTF. CDR3 nucleotides: TGTGCCAGCAGCCACCTGGGGGCGACCTCTGGGGCCAACGTCCTGACTTTC.

This chain links TRBV18 with TRBJ1-6, with 10 bases lining up with TRBD1. V lost 3 bases, J lost 10 bases, and 9 bases stayed unmatched. There are 16 residues in the CDR3. CDR1 is KGHSH and CDR2 is LQKENI in the germline V gene. This CDR3 reads CASSPMTGGLRSPLHF. The CDR3 DNA reads TGTGCCAGCTCACCTATGACAGGGGGCTTGAGGTCACCCCTCCACTTT.

The chain has TRBV7-9 and TRBJ2-7; no reliable D call. Between the trimmed V and J ends, which lost 5 bases and 5 bases, there was a span of 10 bases. This CDR3 contains 12 residues. Looked up from germline, CDR1 is SEHNR and CDR2 is FQNEAQ (reference sequence). In DNA form, the CDR3 reads TGTGCCAGCAGCCCACGGCTAGACGAGCAGTACTTC. This codes for CASSPRLDEQYF.

The V and J genes are TRBV5-6 and TRBJ2-3, with D perhaps TRBD1 (5 bases). The CDR3 loop spans 17 amino acids. The V and J ends lost 0 bases and 1 base respectively, with 15 bases between them. Germline V gives CDR1 SGHDT, CDR2 YYEEEE. The CDR3 loop reads CASSLGIQSRGTDTQYF. DNA of the CDR3: TGTGCCAGCAGCTTGGGGATCCAAAGCAGGGGCACAGATACGCAGTATTTT.

The gene calls are TRBV7-9 and TRBJ1-6, with TRBD1 identical over 9 bases. Germline V CDR1 and CDR2: SEHNR, FQNEAQ (reference sequence). V lost 6 bases, J lost 2 bases, and 11 bases stayed unmatched. This CDR3 comprises 18 residues. CDR3 sequence (DNA): TGTGCCAGCAGAGCTACCGGGACAGGGCCGACCTATAATTCACCCCTCCACTTT. Translating it yields CASRATGTGPTYNSPLHF.

As concerns this clone: Additional DNA sequences in this sample encode the identical CDR3. V and J are TRBV9 and TRBJ2-7, with D possibly being TRBD1 (5 bases). The germline V and J ends were trimmed by 0 bases and 2 bases, with 6 bases remaining between them. This CDR3 has 13 residues. Germline V gives CDR1 SGDLS, CDR2 YYNGEE. CDR3 bases: TGTGCCAGCAGCGTAGGGGGCACCTACGAGCAGTACTTC. This sequence encodes CASSVGGTYEQYF.

The table lists this clone with a count of one. One junction end disagrees with the germline gene, perhaps due to a read error. The genes are TRBV4-1 and TRBJ1-4; D not certain. Germline V gene sequence: CDR1 MGHRA, CDR2 YSYEKL. There are 12 residues in the CDR3. The CDR3 coding sequence is TGCGCCAGCAGCCAAGATCCTACAAGGAGGATTTTT. This sequence encodes CASSQDPTRRIF.

The V gene is TRBV6-6, the J gene TRBJ2-1, with 10 bases matching TRBD1. This CDR3 is built from 13 residues. Germline V lookup: CDR1 MNHNY, CDR2 SVGAGI (reference sequence). The J segment lost 7 bases and the V segment lost 8 bases, leaving 5 bases of the junction unmatched. CDR3: CASRQGAINEQFF. The DNA of the CDR3 is TGTGCCAGCCGACAGGGGGCGATAAATGAGCAGTTCTTC.

V is TRBV5-4 and J is TRBJ2-1, with TRBD2 identical over 15 bases. Germline CDR1 reads SGHNT; CDR2 reads YYREEE (reference sequence). This CDR3 is built from 16 residues. Trimming removed 3 bases from V and 8 bases from J; junction bases left unmatched: 6. The CDR3, as DNA: TGTGCCAGCAGCTCCCGGCGGACTAGCGGGAGGGATGAGCAGTTCTTC. As protein: CASSSRRTSGRDEQFF. Full variable domain (rest looked up from reference TRBV5-4 and TRBJ2-1): ETGVTQSPTHLIKTRGQQVTLRCSSQSGHNTVSWYQQALGQGPQFIFQYYREEENGRGNFPPRFSGLQFPNYSSELNVNALELDDSALYLCASSSRRTSGRDEQFFGPGTRLTVL.

V gene TRBV6-5 combines with J gene TRBJ2-1; 7 nucleotides line up with TRBD1. Germline CDR1 MNHEY, CDR2 SVGAGI. V shed 6 bases, J shed 2 bases, and the junction held 7 bases outside the gene matches. The CDR3 consists of 15 residues. DNA for the CDR3: TGTGCCAGCAGCTATCGACAGGGCGCCTACAATGAGCAGTTCTTC. Translated: CASSYRQGAYNEQFF.

A single count supports this clone. V usage is TRBV27 and J usage is TRBJ1-1, with a possible D match to TRBD1 (6 bases). Trimming shortened V by 6 bases and J by 5 bases, and 22 bases separated the two germline ends. CDR3 size: 16 residues. The germline CDR1 and CDR2 sequences are MNHEY and SMNVEV (reference sequence). This chain's CDR3 is CASSRSTGIFLTEAFF. CDR3 sequence (DNA): TGTGCCAGCAGCCGCTCGACAGGAATTTTCTTGACTGAAGCTTTCTTT.

This rearrangement joins TRBV7-6 to TRBJ1-4, with D hard to call. CDR3 length: 16 residues. Trimming shortened V by 1 base and J by 0 bases, and 9 bases separated the two germline ends. CDR1 SGHVS and CDR2 FNYEAQ come from the germline V gene. The CDR3 DNA is TGTGCCAGCAGCTTAGGAGCCGGAGCAACTAATGAAAAACTGTTTTTT. Its protein product is CASSLGAGATNEKLFF.

This clone appeared a few times. The V call is TRBV2, the J call TRBJ1-2; D possibly corresponds to TRBD1 (6 bases). The CDR3 totals 13 residues. Trimming pared 4 bases from V and 8 bases from J, leaving 14 bases between. Germline lookup yields CDR1 SNHLY and CDR2 FYNNEI. The CDR3 spells CASSVRGQFGYTF. The CDR3 DNA sequence: TGTGCCAGCAGTGTCAGGGGCCAGTTCGGCTACACCTTC.